These 23 T cell receptor beta chains originate from one sample sequenced in a study of OX40 agonist ivuxolimab in advanced cancers. The protocol was immunoSEQ multiplex PCR, while the TCRdb copy is restricted to in-frame clones and leaves out a portion. The sample contains fewer than 70,000 clones, more than 75% of which appear only once. The starting material was CD4+ or CD8+ T cells sorted from blood, obtained in a trial of the OX40 agonist ivuxolimab. The receptor source for this set is an adult with an advanced solid tumor such as melanoma, head and neck, liver or kidney cancer.

V is TRBV19 and J is TRBJ1-2; D unresolved. CDR1 and CDR2 from the germline V gene are LNHDA and SQIVND (reference sequence). Trimming stripped 4 bases from V and 3 bases from J, with 9 bases between. The CDR3 has 13 residues. The CDR3, as DNA: TGTGCCAGTAGTAAAGGGTTCTACTATGGCTACACCTTC. Protein product: CASSKGFYYGYTF.

The chain is built from TRBV5-1 and TRBJ1-2; a weak D match, TRBD1 (5 bases). V lost 6 bases and J lost 0, with 12 bases in between. The CDR3 is 14 amino acids. Per germline, CDR1 SGHRS and CDR2 YFSETQ. The CDR3 protein is CASNPTGANYGYTF. The CDR3 DNA follows: TGCGCCAGCAACCCCACAGGAGCTAACTATGGCTACACCTTC.

The J gene is TRBJ1-2, the V gene TRBV27; perhaps TRBD1 as D (5 bases). CDR1 MNHEY and CDR2 SMNVEV come from the germline V gene (reference sequence). This CDR3 is built from 13 residues. Trimming took off 6 bases at V and 4 bases at J, with 12 bases between the two ends. DNA of the CDR3: TGTGCCAGCAGAAAAACAGGAACCTATGGCTACACCTTC. The encoded protein is CASRKTGTYGYTF.

With respect to this clone: Other DNA sequences from this sample encode an identical CDR3 as well. The V and J genes are TRBV11-3 and TRBJ1-1; no reliable D call. Germline CDR1 and CDR2: SGHNT and YENEEA. The CDR3 has 15 amino acids. Trimming left V 1 base short and J 0 bases short, with 9 bases between. The CDR3 region is CASSLGTAMNTEAFF. CDR3 in DNA: TGTGCCAGCAGCTTAGGGACGGCTATGAACACTGAAGCTTTCTTT.

V is TRBV10-1 and J is TRBJ2-3, with 8 bases identical to TRBD2. CDR3 length: 19 amino acids. The V gene end was trimmed by 5 bases and the J gene end by 2 bases; junction bases not matched to a gene: 18. The germline gives CDR1 WNHNN, CDR2 SYGVQD (reference sequence). Written as DNA, the CDR3 is TGCGCCAGCAGTACTCTAGTCGGTCCCACGGGGGGGGTCACAGATACGCAGTATTTT. Translated: CASSTLVGPTGGVTDTQYF.

The chain couples TRBV30 to TRBJ2-7; D is possibly TRBD1 (6 bases). The CDR3 length is 12 residues. V dropped 6 bases and J dropped 4 bases, with 13 bases sitting between them. Per the germline V gene, CDR1 is GTSNPN and CDR2 is SVGIG (reference sequence). This CDR3 is CACETGRYEQYF. Here the CDR3 DNA reads TGTGCCTGCGAAACAGGGAGATACGAGCAGTACTTC.

This clone was counted a single time. The chain uses TRBV6-5 and TRBJ2-7; D uncertain. The CDR3 is 13 amino acids. V was clipped by 6 bases and J by 3 bases, with 12 bases between them. CDR1 MNHEY and CDR2 SVGAGI come from the germline V gene. The CDR3 reads CASSRKPIYEQYF. The CDR3 nucleotides are TGTGCCAGCAGCCGTAAACCCATCTACGAGCAGTACTTC.

This clone was counted between two and nine times. The CDR3 coding sequence is TGTGCCAGCAGCTGGGCGGAGGGGTTTACTGAAGCTTTCTTT. Translation: CASSWAEGFTEAFF. The chain couples TRBV11-2 to TRBJ1-1, with a tentative D call TRBD1 (5 bases). The germline V and J ends were trimmed by 4 bases and 5 bases, with 14 bases remaining between them. Germline values: CDR1 SGHAT, CDR2 FQNNGV. This CDR3 region has 14 residues.

This chain connects TRBV4-3 to TRBJ1-2; D is unresolved. With 0 bases removed from V and 0 bases from J, the gap between germline ends came to 8 bases. Germline loops: CDR1 LGHNA, CDR2 YSLEER. The length of the CDR3 is 15 residues. The DNA of the CDR3 is TGCGCCAGCAGCCAAGATCCCGCGGCTAACTATGGCTACACCTTC. It specifies CASSQDPAANYGYTF.

The chain links TRBV5-5 to TRBJ2-7; 7 bases match TRBD1. The trim removed 0 bases at V and 3 bases at J, leaving 3 bases unmatched. Germline assignment: CDR1 SGHKS and CDR2 YYEKEE (reference sequence). This CDR3 contains 14 residues. CDR3 residues: CASSLAGTDYEQYF. In DNA form, the CDR3 reads TGTGCCAGCAGCTTGGCCGGGACAGACTACGAGCAGTACTTC.

Details on this clone: Mismatch with germline at one junction end may stem from a read error. The CDR3 is CASSPTTVQETQYF. The CDR3 DNA reads as TGTGCTAGCAGCCCTACGACAGTCCAAGAGACCCAGTACTTC. This chain links TRBV7-7 with TRBJ2-5, with D perhaps TRBD1 (5 bases). This CDR3 has 14 residues. Germline CDR1 is SSHAT and CDR2 is FNYEAQ (reference sequence).

The chain carries TRBV7-9 and TRBJ2-7, with D maybe TRBD1 (6 bases). Trimming took off 1 base at V and 5 bases at J, with 21 bases between the two ends. CDR1 and CDR2 from the germline V gene are SEHNR and FQNEAQ (reference sequence). The CDR3 is 17 amino acids. This CDR3 reads CASSLGLRGQLSDEQYF. The CDR3 coding sequence is TGTGCCAGCAGCTTAGGCCTTCGAGGACAGTTGTCCGACGAGCAGTACTTC.

The chain employs TRBV7-2 and TRBJ2-5; 13 nucleotides line up with TRBD2. The CDR3 is 17 residues long. Germline V CDR1 and CDR2: SGHTA, FQGNSA. Trimming took 5 bases from V and 3 from J; bases not matched to a gene: 9. The CDR3 sequence: CASSLGTSGVLEETQYF. DNA of the CDR3: TGTGCCAGCAGCCTTGGGACTAGCGGGGTATTGGAAGAGACCCAGTACTTC.

This chain joins TRBV5-1 and TRBJ2-1; TRBD2 is a possible D gene (6 bases). V was cut by 0 bases and J by 5 bases, with 12 bases left in between. This CDR3 region has 15 residues. CDR1 is SGHRS and CDR2 is YFSETQ in the germline V gene. In DNA form, the CDR3 reads TGCGCCAGCAGCTTGGCAAGCGGGCGGGACAATGAGCAGTTCTTC. Its protein product is CASSLASGRDNEQFF.

Only a few counts were recorded for this clone. V usage is TRBV19 and J usage is TRBJ1-1; a weak D match, TRBD1 (6 bases). Germline assignment: CDR1 LNHDA and CDR2 SQIVND (reference sequence). The CDR3 extends over 17 amino acids. The V gene lost 6 bases and the J gene lost 3 bases, with 23 bases spanning the gap. The CDR3 coding sequence is TGTGCCAGTAGCGAGGGGGGTGGTCGGTTCATGGACACTGAAGCTTTCTTT. Encoded protein: CASSEGGGRFMDTEAFF.

This chain links TRBV7-2 with TRBJ2-5, with D possibly being TRBD1 or TRBD2 (5 bases each). The germline gives CDR1 SGHTA, CDR2 FQGNSA. The CDR3 length is 13 residues. V shed 5 bases and J shed 5 bases, with 12 bases lying between them. The CDR3: CASSQWGGETQYF. The CDR3 DNA sequence: TGTGCCAGCAGCCAGTGGGGCGGGGAGACCCAGTACTTC. The full variable domain, rest sourced from reference TRBV7-2 and TRBJ2-5, is GAGVSQSPSNKVTEKGKDVELRCDPISGHTALYWYRQSLGQGLEFLIYFQGNSAPDKSGLPSDRFSAERTGGSVSTLTIQRTQQEDSAVYLCASSQWGGETQYFGPGTRLLVL.

V usage is TRBV12-5 and J usage is TRBJ2-5; no definite D call. The ends were cut back, 0 bases at V and 4 bases at J, with 15 bases in the middle. Germline CDR1 reads LGHNT; CDR2 reads FRNRAP. The CDR3 totals 16 residues. CDR3 residues: CASGLVQKALRETQYF. The CDR3 DNA reads TGTGCTAGTGGTTTGGTACAAAAGGCCCTGCGAGAGACCCAGTACTTC.

The V gene is TRBV7-3, the J gene TRBJ2-5; D may be TRBD2 (6 bases). The end of the DNA aligns better with TRBJ2-7, so the J call may be wrong. The V gene's germline CDR1 is SGHTA and CDR2 FQGTGA. CDR3 length: 14 amino acids. The CDR3 bases are TGTGCCAGCAGCCGATGGGGCGGGAACGACGAGCAGTACTTC. It encodes CASSRWGGNDEQYF.

The rearrangement uses TRBV27 and TRBJ1-2; a weak D match, TRBD1 (5 bases). Germline CDR1 is MNHEY and CDR2 is SMNVEV (reference sequence). Trimming cost V 10 bases and J 0 bases, with 18 bases left between them. CDR3 length: 15 residues. The CDR3 here is CATSTVGVANYGYTF. The CDR3 DNA reads TGTGCCACCTCAACTGTGGGGGTAGCTAACTATGGCTACACCTTC.

This chain joins TRBV2 and TRBJ2-3; D remains ambiguous. This CDR3 has 13 amino acids. V shed 5 bases and J shed 8 bases, with 14 bases lying between them. Germline lookup yields CDR1 SNHLY and CDR2 FYNNEI. The CDR3 bases are TGTGCCAGCAGTTTGGACGGCCTTGCTACGCAGTATTTT. It codes for CASSLDGLATQYF.

The V call is TRBV7-2, the J call TRBJ2-5, with 11 bases that match TRBD2. This CDR3 is 16 amino acids long. Germline CDR1 reads SGHTA; CDR2 reads FQGNSA. The V segment lost 4 bases and the J segment 1 base; nucleotides outside the gene matches: 5. The chain's CDR3 is CASSWVAGGLQETQYF. In DNA, the CDR3 is TGTGCCAGCAGCTGGGTAGCGGGAGGGCTCCAAGAGACCCAGTACTTC.

This chain uses TRBV7-2 with TRBJ2-2; 7 nucleotides line up with TRBD2. Germline V gives CDR1 SGHTA, CDR2 FQGNSA. The CDR3 is made up of 14 amino acids. The chain's CDR3 is CATWASGNTGELFF. CDR3 in DNA: TGTGCTACCTGGGCTAGCGGCAACACCGGGGAGCTGTTTTTT. Together with reference TRBV7-2 and TRBJ2-2, the CDR3 gives the full variable domain: GAGVSQSPSNKVTEKGKDVELRCDPISGHTALYWYRQSLGQGLEFLIYFQGNSAPDKSGLPSDRFSAERTGGSVSTLTIQRTQQEDSAVYLCATWASGNTGELFFGEGSRLTVL.

The chain carries TRBV9 and TRBJ1-1; weak D call: TRBD1 (5 bases). Germline-derived CDR1 and CDR2 are SGDLS and YYNGEE. Trimming pared 4 bases from V and 1 base from J, leaving 14 bases between. The CDR3 consists of 15 residues. The CDR3 loop reads CASSLTGTANTEAFF. CDR3 bases: TGTGCCAGCAGCCTTACCGGGACGGCGAACACTGAAGCTTTCTTT.